This T cell receptor beta chain was retrieved from a study of monozygotic twins with inflammatory bowel disease. Reanalyzing the 5' RACE reads, TCRdb keeps one entry per CDR3 protein, without DNA. Recorded here are some 150,000 distinct CDR3 sequences; the top ten clones represent less than 7.5%. Germline V CDR1 and CDR2: MNHEY, SVGEGT. The CDR3 covers 11 residues. The specimen sequenced was blood. This TCR derives from a human donor with ulcerative colitis or Crohn's disease, or a healthy co-twin of an affected twin (not recorded which). This rearrangement joins TRBV6-2 or TRBV6-3 to TRBJ1-1. CDR3 loop: CASSYSTEAFF.